This paragraph covers one TCR beta chain sequence. These data belong to a study of blood T cell repertoires in COVID-19. The wider study: Some COVID-19 samples were acute and others convalescent; all came from the United States, Italy and Spain.

As originally analysed: By means of reference gene primer amplification, nucleated cell counts were estimated. Profiling relied on immunoSEQ multiplex PCR, and the TCRdb table lists in-frame clones only, not all of them. D and trimming were read from the DNA, whereas the V and J calls and clone size are those reported in that table. The sample holds some 270,000 clones, roughly nine tenths seen once. Clinical history reported by participants formed the basis on which cohorts were assigned. This CDR3 has 15 residues. V dropped 1 base and J dropped 4; count of bases not matched to a gene: 3. The germline CDR1 and CDR2 sequences are LGHDT and YNNKEL (reference sequence).

This receptor was identified in a woman aged 55-69 years who had recovered from COVID-19. The rearrangement uses TRBV3-1 (or the pseudogene TRBV3-2) and TRBJ1-2, with TRBD1 identical over 10 bases. The specimen sequenced was PBMCs or T cells enriched from blood (not recorded which). CDR3 DNA sequence: TGTGCCAGCAGCCAAGGGGACAGGGGAGCCTATGGCTACACCTTC. Its protein is CASSQGDRGAYGYTF.